The present T cell receptor beta chain was sequenced within a study of T cell clonotyping in hematopoietic cell transplantation. Regarding time point: recipient sample about 28 days before transplant, after cytoreduction. Blood collection times were about day -28 and days 30, 100, 180 posttransplant. This clone was seen just once. Its antigen remains unidentified. General observations from the study: At the given depth, recipient repertoires were over 95% de novo clonotypes. Graft donor and pretransplant recipient Inverse Simpson Index values predicted broader posttransplant TCR diversity. CD4 and CD8 repertoire contributions could not be separated without sorting.

Per the germline V gene, CDR1 is MNHNS and CDR2 is SASEGT. The CDR3 totals 14 residues. Between the trimmed V and J ends, which lost 2 bases and 6 bases, there was a span of 14 bases. The table came from immunoSEQ multiplex PCR; TCRdb's copy has only in-frame clones and leaves some out. The sample has 26,000 or so clones, roughly 85% seen once. J is TRBJ2-7 and V is TRBV6-1; D is tentatively TRBD1 or TRBD2 (6 bases each). The sequence derives from a man aged 35-49 years with acute myeloid leukemia. Some clones in this sample may be carry-over from other donors' samples. The starting material was peripheral blood mononuclear cells, obtained before stem cell transplant. CDR3 nucleotides: TGTGCCAGCAGTGAAAGGTCTGAGGGGGGCGAGCAGTACTTC. This gives the protein CASSERSEGGEQYF.